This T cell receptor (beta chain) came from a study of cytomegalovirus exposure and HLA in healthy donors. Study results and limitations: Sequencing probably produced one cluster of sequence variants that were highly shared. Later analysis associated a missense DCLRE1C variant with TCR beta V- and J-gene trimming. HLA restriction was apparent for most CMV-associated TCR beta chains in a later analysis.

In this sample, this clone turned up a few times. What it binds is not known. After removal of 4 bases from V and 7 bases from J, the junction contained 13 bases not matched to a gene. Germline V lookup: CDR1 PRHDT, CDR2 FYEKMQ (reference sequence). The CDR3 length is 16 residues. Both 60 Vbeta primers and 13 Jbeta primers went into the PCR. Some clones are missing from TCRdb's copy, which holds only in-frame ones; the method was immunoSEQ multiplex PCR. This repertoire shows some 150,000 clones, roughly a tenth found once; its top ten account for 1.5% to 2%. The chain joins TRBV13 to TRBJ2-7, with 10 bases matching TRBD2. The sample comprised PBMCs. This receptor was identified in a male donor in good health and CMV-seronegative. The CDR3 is CASSWTSGTPRGEQYF. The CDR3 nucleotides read TGTGCCAGCAGCTGGACTAGCGGCACTCCTAGGGGGGAGCAGTACTTC.